The clone carrying this T cell receptor (beta chain) was counted a few times. Its antigen is not identified. The time point here: patch test 2, 6 weeks after DPC sensitization. Treatment meaning: therapeutic diphenylcyclopropenone sensitization with weekly scalp DPC. It was the library that attached unique molecular identifiers to individual cDNA molecules. TCRdb fed the RACE reads into MiXCR, producing one record per CDR3 protein. This sample has roughly 150,000 distinct CDR3 sequences, with about 10% found just once. The sample comes from a study of human T cells and chemical hapten exposure. In the study overall: Enrolled patients were predominantly female and had alopecia areata, totalis or universalis.

Germline V gives CDR1 SEHNR, CDR2 FQNEAQ (reference sequence). V lost 5 bases and J 0 bases, leaving 10 bases between the germline ends. The CDR3 consists of 14 residues. Overall study results and limits: The immune response of these alopecia patients might not match healthy individuals'.

The receptor was isolated from a woman aged 45-60 years with alopecia areata. Some clones in this sample may be carry-over from other donors' samples. V and J are TRBV7-9 and TRBJ2-5; tentatively, D is TRBD2 (6 bases). Material: whole blood, obtained in connection with sensitization to the hapten diphenylcyclopropenone (DPC). The CDR3 region has the DNA TGTGCCAGCAGCCGCGGAGGGTACCAAGAGACCCAGTACTTC. Its protein product is CASSRGGYQETQYF.